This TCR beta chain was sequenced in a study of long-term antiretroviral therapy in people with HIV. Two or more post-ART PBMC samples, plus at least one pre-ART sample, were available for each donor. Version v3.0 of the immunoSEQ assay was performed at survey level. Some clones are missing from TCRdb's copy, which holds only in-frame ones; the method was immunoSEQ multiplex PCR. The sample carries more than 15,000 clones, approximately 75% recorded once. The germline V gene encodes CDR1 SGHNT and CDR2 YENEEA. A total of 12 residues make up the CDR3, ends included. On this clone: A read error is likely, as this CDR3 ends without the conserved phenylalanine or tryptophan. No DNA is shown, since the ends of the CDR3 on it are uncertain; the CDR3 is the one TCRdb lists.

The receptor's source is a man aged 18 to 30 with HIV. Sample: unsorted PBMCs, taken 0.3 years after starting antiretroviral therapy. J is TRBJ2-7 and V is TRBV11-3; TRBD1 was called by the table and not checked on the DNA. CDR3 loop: CASSLDGGTEKL.